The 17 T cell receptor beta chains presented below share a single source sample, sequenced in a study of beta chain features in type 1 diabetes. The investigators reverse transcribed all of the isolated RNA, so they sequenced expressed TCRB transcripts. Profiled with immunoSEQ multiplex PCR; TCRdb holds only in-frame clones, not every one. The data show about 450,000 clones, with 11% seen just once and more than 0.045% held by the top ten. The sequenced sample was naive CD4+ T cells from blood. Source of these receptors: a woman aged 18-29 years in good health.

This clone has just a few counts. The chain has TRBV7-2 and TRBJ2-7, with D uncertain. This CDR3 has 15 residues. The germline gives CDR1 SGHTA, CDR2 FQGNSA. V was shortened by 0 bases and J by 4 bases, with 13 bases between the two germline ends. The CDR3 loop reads CASSLAADSLYEQYF. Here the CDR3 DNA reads TGTGCCAGCAGCTTAGCGGCCGATTCTCTTTACGAGCAGTACTTC.

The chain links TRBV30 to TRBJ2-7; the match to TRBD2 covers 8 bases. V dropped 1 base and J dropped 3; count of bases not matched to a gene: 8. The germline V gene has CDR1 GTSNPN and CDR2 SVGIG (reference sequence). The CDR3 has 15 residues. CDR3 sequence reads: CAWSASRGRFYEQYF. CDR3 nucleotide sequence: TGTGCCTGGAGTGCTTCCCGCGGGAGGTTCTACGAGCAGTACTTC.

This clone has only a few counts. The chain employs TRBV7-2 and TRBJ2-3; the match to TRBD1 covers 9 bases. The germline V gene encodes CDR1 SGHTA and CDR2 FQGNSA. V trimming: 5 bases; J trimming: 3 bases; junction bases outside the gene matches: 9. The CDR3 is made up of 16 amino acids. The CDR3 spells CASSGDPGTGTDTQYF. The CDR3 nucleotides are TGTGCCAGCAGCGGAGATCCCGGGACAGGGACAGATACGCAGTATTTT. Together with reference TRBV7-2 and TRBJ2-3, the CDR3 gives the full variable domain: GAGVSQSPSNKVTEKGKDVELRCDPISGHTALYWYRQSLGQGLEFLIYFQGNSAPDKSGLPSDRFSAERTGGSVSTLTIQRTQQEDSAVYLCASSGDPGTGTDTQYFGPGTRLTVL.

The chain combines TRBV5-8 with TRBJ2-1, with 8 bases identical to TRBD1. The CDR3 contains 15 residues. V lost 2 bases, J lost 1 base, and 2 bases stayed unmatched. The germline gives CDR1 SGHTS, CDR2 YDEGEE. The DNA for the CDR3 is TGTGCCAGCAGCTTCCGACAGGGGTCCTACAATGAGCAGTTCTTC. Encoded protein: CASSFRQGSYNEQFF.

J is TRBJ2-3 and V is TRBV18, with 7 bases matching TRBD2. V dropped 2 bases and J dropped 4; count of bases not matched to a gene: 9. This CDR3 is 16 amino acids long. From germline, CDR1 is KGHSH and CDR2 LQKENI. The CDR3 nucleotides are TGTGCCAGCTCACCAACCAGACTAGCCGTGGCAGATACGCAGTATTTT. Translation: CASSPTRLAVADTQYF. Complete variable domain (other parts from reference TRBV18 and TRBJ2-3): NAGVMQNPRHLVRRRGQEARLRCSPMKGHSHVYWYRQLPEEGLKFMVYLQKENIIDESGMPKERFSAEFPKEGPSILRIQQVVRGDSAAYFCASSPTRLAVADTQYFGPGTRLTVL.

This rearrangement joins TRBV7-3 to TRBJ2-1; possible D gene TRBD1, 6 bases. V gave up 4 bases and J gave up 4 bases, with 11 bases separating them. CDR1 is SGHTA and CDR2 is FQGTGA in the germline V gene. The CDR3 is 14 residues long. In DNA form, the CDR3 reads TGTGCCAGCAGCTCGGACAGCATGTACAATGAGCAGTTCTTC. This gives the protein CASSSDSMYNEQFF.

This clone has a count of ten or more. CDR3 region: CASRAYNEQFF. CDR3 coding DNA: TGTGCCAGCAGGGCGTACAATGAGCAGTTCTTC. J is TRBJ2-1 and V is TRBV28; D remains ambiguous. The CDR3 sequence is 11 residues long. CDR1 MDHEN and CDR2 SYDVKM come from the germline V gene. V lost 6 bases and J lost 4, with 4 bases in between.

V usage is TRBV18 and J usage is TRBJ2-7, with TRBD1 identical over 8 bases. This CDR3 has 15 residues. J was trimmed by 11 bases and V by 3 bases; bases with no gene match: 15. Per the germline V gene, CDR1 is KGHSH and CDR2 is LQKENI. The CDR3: CASSPGFGTGEVEYF. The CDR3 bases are TGTGCCAGCTCACCGGGCTTTGGGACAGGAGAGGTGGAGTACTTC.

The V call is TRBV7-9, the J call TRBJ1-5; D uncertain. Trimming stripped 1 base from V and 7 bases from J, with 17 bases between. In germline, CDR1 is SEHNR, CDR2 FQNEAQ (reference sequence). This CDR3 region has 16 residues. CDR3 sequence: CASSLGTEGLRQPQHF. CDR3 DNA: TGTGCCAGCAGCTTAGGGACTGAGGGTTTAAGGCAGCCCCAGCATTTT.

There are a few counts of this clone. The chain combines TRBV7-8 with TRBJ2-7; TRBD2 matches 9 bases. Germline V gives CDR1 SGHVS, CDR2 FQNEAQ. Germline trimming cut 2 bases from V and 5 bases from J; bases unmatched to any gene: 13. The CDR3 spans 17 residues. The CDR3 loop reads CASSLSPMAREGHEQYF. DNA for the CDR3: TGTGCCAGCAGCTTATCACCCATGGCGCGGGAGGGACACGAGCAGTACTTC.

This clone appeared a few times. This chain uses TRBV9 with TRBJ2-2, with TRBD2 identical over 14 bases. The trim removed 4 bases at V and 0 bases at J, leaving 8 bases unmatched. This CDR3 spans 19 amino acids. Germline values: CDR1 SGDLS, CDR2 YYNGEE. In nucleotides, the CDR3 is TGTGCCAGCAGCACGCGGACTAGCGGGAGGACAACGAACACCGGGGAGCTGTTTTTT. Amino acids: CASSTRTSGRTTNTGELFF.

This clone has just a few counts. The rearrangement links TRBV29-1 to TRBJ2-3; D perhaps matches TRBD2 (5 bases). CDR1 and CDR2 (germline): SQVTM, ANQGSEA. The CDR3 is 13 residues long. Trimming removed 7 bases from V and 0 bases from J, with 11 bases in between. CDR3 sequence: CSAGRTSTDTQYF. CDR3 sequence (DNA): TGCAGCGCTGGTCGGACTAGCACAGATACGCAGTATTTT.

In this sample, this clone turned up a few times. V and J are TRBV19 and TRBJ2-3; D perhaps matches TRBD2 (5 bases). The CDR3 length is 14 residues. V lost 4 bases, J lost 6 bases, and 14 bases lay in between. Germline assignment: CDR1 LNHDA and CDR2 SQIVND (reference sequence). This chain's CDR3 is CASSTLGGEDTQYF. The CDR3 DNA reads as TGTGCCAGTAGTACCCTCGGTGGGGAGGATACGCAGTATTTT.

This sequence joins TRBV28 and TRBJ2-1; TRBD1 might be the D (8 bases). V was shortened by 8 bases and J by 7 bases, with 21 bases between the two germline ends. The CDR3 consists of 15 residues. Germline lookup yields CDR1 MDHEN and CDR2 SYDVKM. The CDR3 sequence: CASDPDRVGGNEQFF. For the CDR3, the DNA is TGTGCCAGCGATCCGGACAGGGTCGGGGGGAATGAGCAGTTCTTC.

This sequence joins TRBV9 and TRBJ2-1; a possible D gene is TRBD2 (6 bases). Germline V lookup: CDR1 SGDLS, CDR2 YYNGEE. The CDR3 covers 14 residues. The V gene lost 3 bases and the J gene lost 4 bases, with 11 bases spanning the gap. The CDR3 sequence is CASSATSGYNEQFF. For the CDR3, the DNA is TGTGCCAGCAGCGCGACGAGCGGGTACAATGAGCAGTTCTTC.

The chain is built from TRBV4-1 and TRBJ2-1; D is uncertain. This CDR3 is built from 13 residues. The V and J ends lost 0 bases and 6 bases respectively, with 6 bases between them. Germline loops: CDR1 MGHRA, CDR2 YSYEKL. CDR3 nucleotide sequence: TGCGCCAGCAGCCAAGACAGTCCCAATGAGCAGTTCTTC. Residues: CASSQDSPNEQFF.

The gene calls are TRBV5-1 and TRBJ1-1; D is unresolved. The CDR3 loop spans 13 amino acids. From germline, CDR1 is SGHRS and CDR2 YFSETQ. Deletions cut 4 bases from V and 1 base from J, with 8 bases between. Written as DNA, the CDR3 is TGCGCCAGCAGCGAGGTTCCGAACACTGAAGCTTTCTTT. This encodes CASSEVPNTEAFF.